A single sample gave rise to the 25 T cell receptor beta chains below, sequenced in a study of STAT3 mutations in large granular lymphocyte leukemia. Study-level findings and limits: Every T-cell large granular lymphocyte leukemia patient had at least one immunodominant TCR beta clonotype.

The repertoire was sequenced with immunoSEQ multiplex PCR; TCRdb's copy has only in-frame clones and lacks some. The table records about 39,000 clones, about 81% of them present only once. Their antigens are not known. The sample comprised PBMCs. These receptors all come from a human donor with T large granular lymphocyte leukemia. Some clones in this sample may be carry-over from other donors' samples.

CDR3 sequence (DNA): TGTGCCAGCAGCCCAACGGGACAGGGTTTCAATGAGCAGTTCTTC. Translated, it gives CASSPTGQGFNEQFF. The chain carries TRBV5-8 and TRBJ2-1; TRBD1 aligns across 9 bases. J was trimmed by 6 bases and V by 4 bases; bases with no gene match: 8. Germline values: CDR1 SGHTS, CDR2 YDEGEE. This CDR3 contains 15 residues.

CDR3 protein: CASSQGDRVTPNTEAFF. CDR3 DNA sequence: TGTGCCAGCAGCCAAGGGGACAGGGTGACCCCGAACACTGAAGCTTTCTTT. V gene TRBV14 combines with J gene TRBJ1-1; TRBD1 agrees at 9 bases. The CDR3 has 17 amino acids. After removal of 1 base from V and 1 base from J, the junction contained 7 bases not matched to a gene. Germline V lookup: CDR1 SGHDN, CDR2 FVKESK.

The rearrangement joins TRBV6-5 to TRBJ1-3; no definite D call. Germline V CDR1 and CDR2: MNHEY, SVGAGI. The CDR3 has 13 residues. V shed 6 bases and J shed 4 bases, with 10 bases lying between them. CDR3 DNA: TGTGCCAGCAGCCAGGCGTCCGGAAACACCATATATTTT. This translates into CASSQASGNTIYF.

The chain employs TRBV11-2 and TRBJ1-4; D gene ambiguous. The germline gives CDR1 SGHAT, CDR2 FQNNGV. This CDR3 has 16 amino acids. The V end lost 3 bases, the J end lost 4 bases, and 15 bases lay between the germline ends. CDR3 nucleotides: TGTGCCAGCAGCTTGGACTGGGGAAGTGGTAATGAAAAACTGTTTTTT. Translated, it gives CASSLDWGSGNEKLFF. Full variable domain (rest looked up from reference TRBV11-2 and TRBJ1-4): EAGVAQSPRYKIIEKRQSVAFWCNPISGHATLYWYQQILGQGPKLLIQFQNNGVVDDSQLPKDRFSAERLKGVDSTLKIQPAKLEDSAVYLCASSLDWGSGNEKLFFGSGTQLSVL.

The chain uses TRBV10-3 and TRBJ1-4; TRBD1 matches at 9 bases. The CDR3 runs 17 residues. V lost 0 bases to trimming and J lost 7 bases; unmatched junction nucleotides: 9. Germline V gene lookup returns CDR1 ENHRY and CDR2 SYGVKD. The CDR3 protein is CAISESKGQGGREKLFF. DNA for the CDR3: TGTGCCATCAGTGAGTCGAAGGGACAGGGTGGTCGTGAAAAACTGTTTTTT.

This clone showed up just once. J is TRBJ2-2 and V is TRBV9; 8 bases match TRBD2. Looked up from germline, CDR1 is SGDLS and CDR2 is YYNGEE. V lost 5 bases and J lost 3; bases outside the gene matches: 3. This CDR3 is built from 14 residues. For the CDR3, the DNA is TGTGCCAGCAGTGACGGGAGGGACACCGGGGAGCTGTTTTTT. It translates to CASSDGRDTGELFF.

This chain links TRBV9 with TRBJ2-7; possibly TRBD2 for D (7 bases). The CDR3 is made up of 15 amino acids. Trimming pared 4 bases from V and 2 bases from J, leaving 16 bases between. Germline CDR1 SGDLS, CDR2 YYNGEE. The CDR3 region has the DNA TGTGCCAGCAGCCCCCGCGGGGGCCCAACCTACGAGCAGTACTTC. Translation: CASSPRGGPTYEQYF.

The table lists this clone with a count of one. The chain links TRBV7-9 to TRBJ2-7, with 7 bases lining up with TRBD1. The CDR3 extends over 13 amino acids. V lost 5 bases and J lost 5; bases outside the gene matches: 6. The germline V gene has CDR1 SEHNR and CDR2 FQNEAQ (reference sequence). The CDR3 reads CASSLTGANEQYF. CDR3 coding DNA: TGTGCCAGCAGCCTAACAGGGGCGAACGAGCAGTACTTC.

The chain has TRBV6-1 and TRBJ1-3; D remains unclear. The CDR3 consists of 14 residues. CDR1 is MNHNS and CDR2 is SASEGT in the germline V gene. Trimming took off 3 bases at V and 2 bases at J, with 8 bases between the two ends. The CDR3 coding sequence is TGTGCCAGCAGTGAGACGGAAACTGGAAACACCATATATTTT. Translated, it gives CASSETETGNTIYF.

CDR3 coding DNA: TGTGCCAGTACTCGGCAAGGAGGCAATTCACCCCTCCACTTT. This codes for CASTRQGGNSPLHF. The rearrangement uses TRBV19 and TRBJ1-6, with D hard to call. Germline-derived CDR1 and CDR2 are LNHDA and SQIVND (reference sequence). V lost 7 bases to trimming and J lost 7 bases, with 14 bases between them. The CDR3 covers 14 residues.

This clone showed up just once. This chain links TRBV11-2 with TRBJ2-7, with TRBD1 matching 8 bases. In germline, CDR1 is SGHAT, CDR2 FQNNGV. V trimming: 4 bases; J trimming: 6 bases; junction bases outside the gene matches: 14. This CDR3 has 16 amino acids. The CDR3 DNA sequence: TGTGCCAGCAGCTCCCCCGCAGGGGGCATCAACGGCGAGCAGTACTTC. The encoded protein is CASSSPAGGINGEQYF. Filled out from reference TRBV11-2 and TRBJ2-7, the complete variable domain reads EAGVAQSPRYKIIEKRQSVAFWCNPISGHATLYWYQQILGQGPKLLIQFQNNGVVDDSQLPKDRFSAERLKGVDSTLKIQPAKLEDSAVYLCASSSPAGGINGEQYFGPGTRLTVT.

The gene calls are TRBV28 and TRBJ2-5; D may be TRBD1 (6 bases). From germline, CDR1 is MDHEN and CDR2 SYDVKM. Trimming removed 7 bases from V and 4 bases from J, with 19 bases in between. The CDR3 sequence is 15 residues long. The CDR3 region is CASTNTGFGPETQYF. In DNA, the CDR3 is TGTGCCAGCACTAATACAGGGTTCGGTCCAGAGACCCAGTACTTC.

V is TRBV4-3 and J is TRBJ2-7, with D perhaps assigned TRBD1 or TRBD2 (5 bases each). CDR1 and CDR2 from the germline V gene are LGHNA and YSLEER. V gave up 1 base and J gave up 3 bases, with 7 bases separating them. The CDR3 extends over 13 amino acids. The CDR3 loop reads CASSQGGNYEQYF. CDR3 sequence (DNA): TGCGCCAGCAGCCAAGGGGGGAACTACGAGCAGTACTTC.

The J gene is TRBJ1-2, the V gene TRBV5-1, with a weak D call TRBD1 (6 bases). Germline CDR1 SGHRS, CDR2 YFSETQ. V gave up 2 bases and J gave up 2 bases, with 7 bases separating them. This CDR3 is built from 13 residues. CDR3: CASSFTGNYGYTF. The CDR3 DNA sequence: TGCGCCAGCAGCTTTACAGGGAACTATGGCTACACCTTC. The variable domain in full, completed from reference TRBV5-1 and TRBJ1-2, reads KAGVTQTPRYLIKTRGQQVTLSCSPISGHRSVSWYQQTPGQGLQFLFEYFSETQRNKGNFPGRFSGRQFSNSRSEMNVSTLELGDSALYLCASSFTGNYGYTFGSGTRLTVV.

This clone occurred once. The chain uses TRBV7-2 and TRBJ2-3; a weak D match, TRBD1 (6 bases). CDR3 length: 15 amino acids. Deletions cut 6 bases from V and 2 bases from J, with 15 bases between. The germline gives CDR1 SGHTA, CDR2 FQGNSA. CDR3 sequence (DNA): TGTGCCAGCAGTTCCCGACAGGCCAACACAGATACGCAGTATTTT. Translating gives CASSSRQANTDTQYF.

The chain joins TRBV5-6 to TRBJ1-3, with no clear D. This CDR3 has 14 amino acids. Germline V CDR1 and CDR2: SGHDT, YYEEEE. Trimming removed 6 bases at V and 7 bases at J, with 17 bases between. CDR3 DNA: TGTGCCAGCACCGTCGGGCAGGCCCGGAACACCATATATTTT. The encoded protein is CASTVGQARNTIYF.

This sequence joins TRBV10-2 and TRBJ2-1; 11 bases line up with TRBD2. Looked up from germline, CDR1 is WSHSY and CDR2 is SAAADI. The length of the CDR3 is 15 residues. J gave up 9 bases and V 6 bases, and 10 bases lay outside the gene matches. The CDR3 spells CASSSGLAGGSEQFF. CDR3 nucleotide sequence: TGCGCCAGCAGCTCTGGGCTAGCGGGGGGTAGTGAGCAGTTCTTC.

V is TRBV6-7 and J is TRBJ1-5; 8 bases line up with TRBD1. TRBV6-7 is known as an ORF, though its function is uncertain. Trimming removed 2 bases from V and 4 bases from J; junction bases left unmatched: 28. The CDR3 consists of 23 residues. CDR3 sequence reads: CASSYRPGGGPTPAPSRNQPQHF. CDR3 DNA sequence: TGTGCCAGCAGTTACCGGCCAGGGGGCGGCCCAACTCCGGCACCCAGCCGAAATCAGCCCCAGCATTTT.

The J gene is TRBJ2-5, the V gene TRBV14; unclear D gene. The V gene's germline CDR1 is SGHDN and CDR2 FVKESK. The V gene lost 4 bases and the J gene lost 2 bases, with 8 bases spanning the gap. The CDR3 contains 13 residues. The CDR3 here is CASSRKSQETQYF. The CDR3 DNA follows: TGTGCCAGCAGCCGAAAAAGTCAAGAGACCCAGTACTTC.

The chain employs TRBV5-6 and TRBJ1-2; D gene ambiguous. With 0 bases removed from V and 8 bases from J, the gap between germline ends came to 14 bases. The CDR3 is 14 residues long. Germline CDR1 is SGHDT and CDR2 is YYEEEE. As DNA, the CDR3 is TGTGCCAGCAGCTTGGTCGGGCCCCCTGGGGGCTACACCTTC. Translation gives CASSLVGPPGGYTF.

The V gene is TRBV6-5, the J gene TRBJ1-3; D might be TRBD1 (6 bases). Trimming left V 6 bases short and J 8 bases short, with 17 bases between. The germline V gene encodes CDR1 MNHEY and CDR2 SVGAGI. The CDR3 is 14 residues long. CDR3 nucleotides: TGTGCCAGCAGCCCTACAGGGTCTAGTGACACCATATATTTT. Its protein is CASSPTGSSDTIYF.

The chain is built from TRBV30 and TRBJ2-6; 9 bases are a match to TRBD1. V gave up 5 bases and J gave up 2 bases; unmatched junction bases: 4. CDR3 length: 15 residues. The germline V gene encodes CDR1 GTSNPN and CDR2 SVGIG (reference sequence). CDR3 coding DNA: TGTGCCTGGTCCCGGGACAGGGCTGGGGCCAACGTCCTGACTTTC. Encoded protein: CAWSRDRAGANVLTF.

The chain couples TRBV30 to TRBJ2-7, with 12 bases identical to TRBD2. The CDR3 consists of 17 residues. V was clipped by 0 bases and J by 0 bases; unmatched bases: 6. Germline V gene data show CDR1 as GTSNPN and CDR2 as SVGIG (reference sequence). The CDR3 region has the DNA TGTGCCTGGAGTGTAGGACTAGCGGGGTTTTTCTCCTACGAGCAGTACTTC. This sequence encodes CAWSVGLAGFFSYEQYF.

This sequence joins TRBV5-5 and TRBJ2-7; no clear D gene. Germline CDR1 SGHKS, CDR2 YYEKEE (reference sequence). The CDR3 runs 15 residues. Trimming took 0 bases from V and 3 from J, leaving 13 bases between them. The CDR3 nucleotides read TGTGCCAGCAGCTTGGGGTGGCAGGATTTCTACGAGCAGTACTTC. Residues: CASSLGWQDFYEQYF.

The chain joins TRBV6-5 to TRBJ1-2; 9 bases align to TRBD1. CDR1 and CDR2 (germline): MNHEY, SVGAGI. This CDR3 has 13 amino acids. Unmatched junction bases numbered 3, after V lost 6 bases and J lost 4 bases. The CDR3 DNA reads TGTGCCAGCAGCCGGGACAGGGCCTATGGCTACACCTTC. The encoded protein is CASSRDRAYGYTF.